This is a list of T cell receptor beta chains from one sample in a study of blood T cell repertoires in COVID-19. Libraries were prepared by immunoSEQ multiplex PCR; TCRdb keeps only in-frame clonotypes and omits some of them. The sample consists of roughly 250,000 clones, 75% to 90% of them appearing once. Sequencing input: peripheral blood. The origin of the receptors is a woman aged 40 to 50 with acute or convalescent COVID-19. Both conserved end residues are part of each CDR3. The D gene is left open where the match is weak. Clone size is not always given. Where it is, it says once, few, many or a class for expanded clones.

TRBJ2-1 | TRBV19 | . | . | CASSGRVNEQFF | TGTGCCAGTAGTGGGCGGGTCAATGAGCAGTTCTTC
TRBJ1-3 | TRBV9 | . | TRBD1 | CASSARDRSSSGNTIYF | TGTGCCAGCAGCGCTCGGGACAGAAGCTCCTCTGGAAACACCATATATTTT
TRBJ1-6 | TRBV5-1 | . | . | CASSPTGGQNNSPLHF | TGCGCCAGCAGTCCTACCGGGGGTCAGAATAATTCACCCCTCCACTTT
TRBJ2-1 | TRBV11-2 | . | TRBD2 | CASSSAGGPNEQFF | TGTGCCAGCAGCTCGGCGGGGGGGCCCAATGAGCAGTTCTTC
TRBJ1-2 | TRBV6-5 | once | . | CASSQPGPAGYGYTF | TGTGCCAGCAGTCAACCCGGACCTGCGGGCTATGGCTACACCTTC
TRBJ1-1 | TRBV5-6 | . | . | CASSSRHPKAFF | TGTGCCAGCAGCTCAAGACACCCAAAGGCTTTCTTT
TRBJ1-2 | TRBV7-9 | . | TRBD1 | CASSLSNIGQGVGGYTF | TGTGCCAGCAGCTTATCAAATATAGGACAGGGGGTCGGTGGCTACACCTTC
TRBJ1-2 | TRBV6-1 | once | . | CASSEASYKGDGYTF | TGTGCCAGCAGTGAAGCGTCGTATAAGGGGGATGGCTACACCTTC
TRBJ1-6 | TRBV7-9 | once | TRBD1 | CASSLEGSGGLYSPLHF | TGTGCCAGCAGCTTAGAAGGGTCAGGGGGCCTATATTCACCCCTCCACTTT
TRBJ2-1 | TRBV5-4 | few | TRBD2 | CASSLELAGYNEQFF | TGTGCCAGCAGCTTGGAACTAGCGGGGTACAATGAGCAGTTCTTC
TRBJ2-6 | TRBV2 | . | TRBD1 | CASSLSRTGVASGANVLTF | TGTGCCAGCAGTCTGTCGCGGACAGGGGTAGCTTCTGGGGCCAACGTCCTGACTTTC
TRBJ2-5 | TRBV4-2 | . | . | CASSQESGGETQYF | TGTGCCAGCAGCCAAGAAAGTGGGGGGGAGACCCAGTACTTC
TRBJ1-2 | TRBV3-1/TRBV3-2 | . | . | CASSQAAGLGYGYTF | TGTGCCAGCAGCCAAGCTGCGGGGCTTGGCTATGGCTACACCTTC
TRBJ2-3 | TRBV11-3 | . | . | CASSFDAGSTQYF | TGTGCCAGCAGCTTTGATGCGGGGAGTACGCAGTATTTT
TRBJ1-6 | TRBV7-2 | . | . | CASSLSQGLNSPLHF | TGTGCCAGCAGCTTATCACAGGGATTGAATTCACCCCTCCACTTT
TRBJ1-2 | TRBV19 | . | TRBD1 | CASSIVVGTAIYGYTF | TGTGCCAGTAGTATAGTAGTCGGGACAGCGATCTATGGCTACACCTTC
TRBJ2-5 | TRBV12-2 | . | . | CASRFLPLRTGYQETQYF | TGTGCAAGTCGCTTCCTACCCCTCCGGACAGGCTACCAAGAGACCCAGTACTTC
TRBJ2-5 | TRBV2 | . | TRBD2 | CASTVKPGGGQETQYF | TGTGCCAGCACAGTTAAACCGGGGGGGGGTCAGGAGACCCAGTACTTC
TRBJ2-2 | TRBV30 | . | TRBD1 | CAWSGGGGFGELFF | TGTGCCTGGAGTGGAGGGGGCGGTTTCGGGGAGCTGTTTTTT
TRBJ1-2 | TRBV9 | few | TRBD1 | CASSFGTGLSFGYTF | TGTGCCAGCAGCTTCGGGACAGGGTTGTCGTTCGGCTACACCTTC
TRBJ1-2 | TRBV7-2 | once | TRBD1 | CASSLATGFHYGYTF | TGTGCCAGCAGCTTAGCGACAGGGTTTCACTATGGCTACACCTTC
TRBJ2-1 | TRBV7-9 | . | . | CASSLEGTYSYNEQFF | TGTGCCAGCAGCTTAGAAGGGACTTATTCCTACAATGAGCAGTTCTTC
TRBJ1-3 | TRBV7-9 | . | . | CASSLQGAGSGNTIYF | TGTGCCAGCAGCTTACAAGGGGCAGGCTCTGGAAACACCATATATTTT
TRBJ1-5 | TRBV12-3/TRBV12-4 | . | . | CASSLPSQPQHF | TGTGCCAGCAGTCTTCCGTCGCAGCCCCAGCATTTT
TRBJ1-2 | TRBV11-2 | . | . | CASSPVKRDMGGNNGYTF | TGTGCCAGCAGCCCGGTTAAGCGAGACATGGGAGGGAATAATGGCTACACCTTC